Below, one T cell receptor (beta chain) is given with its context. The data belong to a study of T cell responses to AZD1222 COVID-19 vaccine. Sequencing used immunoSEQ multiplex PCR; TCRdb keeps in-frame clones, though not all of them. Among about 110,000 clones, approximately 90% were seen once, and the ten largest hold about 8.1%. The source of this sequence is an adult who received the AZD1222 COVID-19 vaccine. The starting material was peripheral blood, obtained 28 days after the second AZD1222 dose.

This CDR3 reads CATSDLGKGRERGDYEQYF. CDR3 nucleotide sequence: TGTGCCACCAGTGATTTAGGGAAAGGTCGGGAACGAGGAGACTACGAGCAGTACTTC. The chain carries TRBV24-1 and TRBJ2-7; D might be TRBD2 (5 bases). This CDR3 comprises 19 residues. The germline V gene encodes CDR1 KGHDR and CDR2 SFDVKD. V lost 1 base and J lost 3, with 24 bases in between.